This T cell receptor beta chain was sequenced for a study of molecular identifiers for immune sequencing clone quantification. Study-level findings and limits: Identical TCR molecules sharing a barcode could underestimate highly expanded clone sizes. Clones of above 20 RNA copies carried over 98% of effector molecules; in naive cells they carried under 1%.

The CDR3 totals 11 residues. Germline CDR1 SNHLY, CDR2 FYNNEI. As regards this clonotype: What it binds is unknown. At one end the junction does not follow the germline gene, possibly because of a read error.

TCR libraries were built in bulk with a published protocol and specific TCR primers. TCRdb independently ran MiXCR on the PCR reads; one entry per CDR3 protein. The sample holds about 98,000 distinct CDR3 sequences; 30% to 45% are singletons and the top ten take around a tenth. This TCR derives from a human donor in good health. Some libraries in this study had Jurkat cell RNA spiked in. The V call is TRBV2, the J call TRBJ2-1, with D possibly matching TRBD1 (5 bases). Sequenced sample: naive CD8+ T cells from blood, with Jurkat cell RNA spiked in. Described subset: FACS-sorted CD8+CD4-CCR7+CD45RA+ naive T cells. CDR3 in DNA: TGTGCCAGCACCGACAGCAATGAGCTGCTCTTC. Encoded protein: CASTDSNELLF.